This entry features one TCR beta chain sequence. These data originate in a study of blood T cell repertoires in COVID-19. Assay used: immunoSEQ multiplex PCR; TCRdb lists only in-frame clones, some missing. The sample includes some 120,000 clones, approximately 71% of them seen just once. This TCR was sampled from a woman between 70 and 85 years old with acute or convalescent COVID-19. Sequencing was carried out using peripheral blood.

The CDR3 DNA follows: TGTGCCAGCAGTTTATTAGCTTCCTACGAGCAGTACTTC. It translates to CASSLLASYEQYF. The rearrangement uses TRBV28 and TRBJ2-7; no reliable D call. Per the germline V gene, CDR1 is MDHEN and CDR2 is SYDVKM. V dropped 1 base and J dropped 1 base, with 5 bases sitting between them. CDR3 length equals 13 residues.